The clone carrying this TCR beta chain was seen ten or more times. Antigen specificity is unknown. From the RT-PCR reads, TCRdb called clonotypes with MiXCR, one entry per CDR3 protein. Of approximately 530,000 distinct CDR3 sequences listed, about 7.6% were seen once; the top ten hold 10% to 15%. This record comes from a study of response to subunit inactivated influenza vaccine. Broader study findings: With each seasonal influenza vaccination, the authors suggested, few new T cells are recruited.

V was trimmed by 7 bases and J by 5 bases, leaving 14 bases between them. This CDR3 comprises 13 residues. The chain carries TRBV12-3 or TRBV12-4 and TRBJ1-1; a possible D gene is TRBD1 (6 bases). The sequencing used PBMCs from blood, collected around 2 years after vaccination. The sequence was obtained from a man between 50 and 75 years old who received an inactivated influenza vaccine. The CDR3 loop is CASNHRGGTEAFF. CDR3 coding DNA: TGTGCCAGCAATCACCGAGGGGGGACTGAAGCTTTCTTT.